These T cell receptor beta chains were read from a single sample in a study of T cells in Graves' hyperthyroidism and ophthalmopathy. One entry per CDR3 protein, called by TCRdb with MiXCR from the multiplex PCR reads. The sample has 550,000 to 650,000 distinct CDR3 sequences; 14% are singletons. Source material: blood. The receptors come from a woman aged 25-40 years with Graves' hyperthyroidism that later progressed to Graves' ophthalmopathy. The CDR3 runs from the conserved cysteine through the conserved F or W. The D gene is left open where the match is weak. Clone size is given for some rows only: seen once, a few or many times, or a class if the clone is expanded.

d_call clone_size j_call v_call cdr3_nt cdr3_aa
NA many TRBJ2-2 TRBV6-1 TGTGCCAGCAGTAGACATAATACAATGGACGGGAACACCGGGGAGCTGTTTTTT CASSRHNTMDGNTGELFF
NA many TRBJ2-5 TRBV27 TGTGCCAGCAGTTCCCCGGACAGATTCCAAGAGACCCAGTACTTC CASSSPDRFQETQYF
NA many TRBJ1-2 TRBV20-1 TGCAGTGCTAGAGTCGGGGGGCGGAGTGGCTACACCTTC CSARVGGRSGYTF
TRBD1 few TRBJ1-4 TRBV29-1 TGCAGCGTTGAAGATATCAGGGGGGGTTCGGAAAAACTGTTTTTT CSVEDIRGGSEKLFF
TRBD1 few TRBJ2-7 TRBV12-3/TRBV12-4 TGTGCCAGCAGTAGGACAGGGCGCGTATACGAGCAGTACTTC CASSRTGRVYEQYF
TRBD1 NA TRBJ1-1 TRBV9 TGTGCCAGCAGCAGCCACAGGGGCACTGAAGCTTTCTTT CASSSHRGTEAFF
NA many TRBJ2-3 TRBV28 TGTGCCACTACCAGGGGGGGATCTAGCACAGATACGCAGTATTTT CATTRGGSSTDTQYF
TRBD1 few TRBJ1-6 TRBV30 TGTGCCTCGGGGACAGGGAACTATAATTCACCCCTCCACTTT CASGTGNYNSPLHF
TRBD1 many TRBJ1-1 TRBV7-9 TGTGCCAGCAGCTTAGCGGGCGGGACAGGGCTCACTGAAGCTTTCTTT CASSLAGGTGLTEAFF
NA NA TRBJ2-1 TRBV11-2 TGTGCCAGCGAGGGGGTTTTCGGGAATGAGCAGTTCTTC CASEGVFGNEQFF
NA many TRBJ2-1 TRBV9 TGTGCCAGCAGCGTACACCACAATGAGCAGTTCTTC CASSVHHNEQFF
NA many TRBJ2-7 TRBV27 TGTGCCAGCAGTTTATCTCCTAGCGCGAGCTCCTACGAGCAGTACTTC CASSLSPSASSYEQYF
NA many TRBJ1-2 TRBV6-2/TRBV6-3 TGTGCCAGCAGGGACGCCGTCCTCGGCTACACCTTC CASRDAVLGYTF
NA many TRBJ1-1 TRBV28 TGTGCCAGCAGTTTAAACACCCCGAACACTGAAGCTTTCTTT CASSLNTPNTEAFF
TRBD2 NA TRBJ2-1 TRBV5-1 TGCGCCAGCAGCTTGGAACTAGCGGGAGTAAGTGAGCAGTTCTTC CASSLELAGVSEQFF
NA many TRBJ1-2 TRBV4-2 TGTGCCAGCAGCCGAGGACACCAAAACTATGGCTACACCTTC CASSRGHQNYGYTF
NA NA TRBJ2-1 TRBV20-1 TGCAGTGCTAGAAGACCAGACCGGAACAATGAGCAGTTCTTC CSARRPDRNNEQFF
TRBD2 many TRBJ2-5 TRBV30 TGTGCCTGGAGGGGACTAGCCATTACCTTACAAGAGACCCAGTACTTC CAWRGLAITLQETQYF
NA NA TRBJ1-3 TRBV6-5 TGTGCCAGCAGTTACGGGGGCGTCGGGGCTGGAAACACCATATATTTT CASSYGGVGAGNTIYF
TRBD1 many TRBJ2-1 TRBV20-1 TGCAGTGCTTCCTCCGGGACAGGTAGCTACAATGAGCAGTTCTTC CSASSGTGSYNEQFF
NA NA TRBJ2-1 TRBV5-1 TGCGCCAGCGTGGTACAGCCCTTCTCCTACAATGAGCAGTTCTTC CASVVQPFSYNEQFF
TRBD2 many TRBJ2-7 TRBV20-1 TGCAGTGCTAGAGGCCGCCCAGCGGGAGGCCTCTCCTACGAGCAGTACTTC CSARGRPAGGLSYEQYF
NA many TRBJ1-1 TRBV30 TGTGCCTGGAGGTTGACTGAGACCACTGAAGCTTTCTTT CAWRLTETTEAFF
NA many TRBJ1-5 TRBV6-1 TGTGCCAGCAATGATGGACGGTATAGCAATCAGCCCCAGCATTTT CASNDGRYSNQPQHF
NA many TRBJ2-1 TRBV5-1 TGCGCCAGCAGCTCCGTAGCTTCCAGCTCCTACAATGAGCAGTTCTTC CASSSVASSSYNEQFF
NA many TRBJ1-2 TRBV6-7 TGTGCCAGCAGTCCATGGGACCGGTATGGCTACACCTTC CASSPWDRYGYTF
TRBD2 many TRBJ2-1 TRBV24-1 TGTGCCACCAGTGATCGTCGACTAGCGGGAGGGTTATACAATGAGCAGTTCTTC CATSDRRLAGGLYNEQFF
NA many TRBJ1-2 TRBV27 TGTGCCAGATTATCGTTGACCGATTTTAACTATGGCTACACCTTC CARLSLTDFNYGYTF
TRBD1 many TRBJ2-7 TRBV6-1 TGTGCCAGCAGTGAATACGGACAGGGGGCCCGGGAGCAGTACTTC CASSEYGQGAREQYF
NA many TRBJ2-7 TRBV24-1 TGTGCCACCAGTGATCCAAAAGACGGGATCGGGTACGAGCAGTACTTC CATSDPKDGIGYEQYF
NA many TRBJ1-6 TRBV12-3/TRBV12-4 TGTGCCAGCAGTAATACCCAGGGGTCCCCCGATTATAATTCACCCCTCCACTTT CASSNTQGSPDYNSPLHF
NA many TRBJ2-3 TRBV11-2 TGTGCCAGCACCAAGGGCGGGATTTCCGATACGCAGTATTTT CASTKGGISDTQYF
NA few TRBJ2-3 TRBV4-1 TGCGCCAGCAGCCAATTCCTTCCAAGCTTAAATACGCAGTATTTT CASSQFLPSLNTQYF
NA few TRBJ2-5 TRBV10-3 TGTGCCATCAGTGAGTTTCTCCCGTACCAAGAGACCCAGTACTTC CAISEFLPYQETQYF
NA NA TRBJ1-6 TRBV14 TGTGCCAGCAGCCAAGATATCGGGGACCGCGGCTATAATTCACCCCTCCACTTT CASSQDIGDRGYNSPLHF
TRBD1 many TRBJ1-1 TRBV29-1 TGCAGCGTTGTTGTAGAGGTGAGGGGGCGCACTGAAGCTTTCTTT CSVVVEVRGRTEAFF
TRBD1 NA TRBJ2-5 TRBV11-3 TGTGCCAGCAGCACTCTGGGACAGTACCAAGAGACCCAGTACTTC CASSTLGQYQETQYF
NA many TRBJ1-1 TRBV3-1 TGTGCCAGCAGCCAATTTGCGGGACAACGTATTGAAGCTTTCTTT CASSQFAGQRIEAFF
NA many TRBJ1-2 TRBV12-3/TRBV12-4 TGTGCCAGCAGGCGGGACCGTGCTAACTATGGCTACACCTTC CASRRDRANYGYTF
NA many TRBJ1-5 TRBV27 TGTGCCAGCAGTTCAGGGACCGTCCCCAATCAGCCCCAGCATTTT CASSSGTVPNQPQHF
NA many TRBJ2-3 TRBV6-1 TGTGCCAGCAGTGAAGTGGGACTCGGAATAGATACGCAGTATTTT CASSEVGLGIDTQYF
NA NA TRBJ1-1 TRBV28 TGTGCCAGCAGTACGTCCAGGGCCACTGAAGCTTTCTTT CASSTSRATEAFF
TRBD1 NA TRBJ2-7 TRBV27 TGTGCCAGCAGTTTTACCAGGGGGCTTTTATACGAGCAGTACTTC CASSFTRGLLYEQYF
TRBD1 many TRBJ2-5 TRBV6-6 TGTGCCAGCAGTTACTCTTATCTACAGGGGAAAGAGACCCAGTACTTC CASSYSYLQGKETQYF
TRBD2 many TRBJ2-1 TRBV28 TGTGCCAGCAGTTCTGATCCTAGCGGGAGCAGTGAGCAGTTCTTC CASSSDPSGSSEQFF
NA NA TRBJ2-7 TRBV30 TGTGCCTGGACTCGGAATTTAATAGCCGAGCAGTACTTC CAWTRNLIAEQYF
NA many TRBJ2-7 TRBV28 TGTGCCAGCAGTTCGGGGATCTTCTACGAGCAGTACTTC CASSSGIFYEQYF
NA many TRBJ2-7 TRBV28 TGTGCCAGCCGGAGACCCTTACCCAACGAGCAGTACTTC CASRRPLPNEQYF
NA many TRBJ1-6 TRBV27 TGTGCCAGCAGTTATGGCAGAATTAATTCACCCCTCCACTTT CASSYGRINSPLHF
TRBD1 many TRBJ2-2 TRBV24-1 TGTGCCACCAGCAAGACCGGGACAGGGACCGGGGAGCTGTTTTTT CATSKTGTGTGELFF
NA many TRBJ1-5 TRBV30 TGTGCCTGGAGTAATTCAAGAGATCAGCCCCAGCATTTT CAWSNSRDQPQHF
TRBD2 many TRBJ2-1 TRBV7-2 TGTGCCAGCAGCTTAAGTCCAGCGGGAGCAACCTACAATGAGCAGTTCTTC CASSLSPAGATYNEQFF
NA many TRBJ2-2 TRBV7-2 TGTGCCAGCAGGTCACCCCGGGCAGCTACCGGGGAGCTGTTTTTT CASRSPRAATGELFF
TRBD1 many TRBJ1-2 TRBV7-2 TGTGCCAGCAGCTTAGCACAGGGGACTTATGGCTACACCTTC CASSLAQGTYGYTF
TRBD2 NA TRBJ2-1 TRBV11-2 TGTGCCAGCAGCCCGTTGGCTAGCGGAGCTATGAGGGATGAGCAGTTCTTC CASSPLASGAMRDEQFF
TRBD2 many TRBJ2-3 TRBV20-1 TGCAGTGCCACCCCGAGACTAGCTGTGATGATTTATCGCCAGCAAGGTGGCACAGATACGCAGTATTTT CSATPRLAVMIYRQQGGTDTQYF